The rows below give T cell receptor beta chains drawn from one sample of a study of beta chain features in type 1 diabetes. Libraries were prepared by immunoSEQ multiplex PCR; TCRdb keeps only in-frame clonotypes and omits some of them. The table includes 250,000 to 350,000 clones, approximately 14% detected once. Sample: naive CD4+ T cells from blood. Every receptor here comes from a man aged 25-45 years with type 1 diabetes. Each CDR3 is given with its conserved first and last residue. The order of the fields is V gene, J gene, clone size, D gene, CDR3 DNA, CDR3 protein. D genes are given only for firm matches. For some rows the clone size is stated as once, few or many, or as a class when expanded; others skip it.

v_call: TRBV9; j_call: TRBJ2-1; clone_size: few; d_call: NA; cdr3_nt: TGTGCCAGCAGCGTAGACGGGGGTTCCTACAATGAGCAGTTCTTC; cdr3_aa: CASSVDGGSYNEQFF
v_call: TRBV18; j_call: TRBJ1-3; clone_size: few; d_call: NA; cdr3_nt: TGTGCCAGCTCACCACGAGGAAACGAAAACACCATATATTTT; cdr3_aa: CASSPRGNENTIYF
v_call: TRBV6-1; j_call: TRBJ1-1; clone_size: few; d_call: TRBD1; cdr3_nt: TGTGCCAGCAGGGACAGGGCGGACACTGAAGCTTTCTTT; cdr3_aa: CASRDRADTEAFF
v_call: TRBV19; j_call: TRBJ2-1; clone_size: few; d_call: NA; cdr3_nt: TGTGCCAGTAGTAGCCCCTTAGCTGCCAATGAGCAGTTCTTC; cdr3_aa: CASSSPLAANEQFF
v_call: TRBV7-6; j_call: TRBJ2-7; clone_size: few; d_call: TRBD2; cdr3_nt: TGTGCCAGCAGCCCCCAAGCGGGAGAAACACCCTACGAGCAGTACTTC; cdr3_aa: CASSPQAGETPYEQYF
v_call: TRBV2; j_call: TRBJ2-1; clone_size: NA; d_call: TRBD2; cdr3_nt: TGTGCCAGCAGCCCATGGCGGGAGGTTCCAAATGAGCAGTTCTTC; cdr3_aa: CASSPWREVPNEQFF
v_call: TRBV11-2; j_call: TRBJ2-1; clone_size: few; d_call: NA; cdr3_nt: TGTGCCAGCAGCTTAACTAGCATGAATGAGCAGTTCTTC; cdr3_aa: CASSLTSMNEQFF
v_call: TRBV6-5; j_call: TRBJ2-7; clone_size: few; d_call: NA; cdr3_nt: TGTGCCAGCAGCCGAACCCGGACAGCCACCTACGAGCAGTACTTC; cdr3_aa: CASSRTRTATYEQYF
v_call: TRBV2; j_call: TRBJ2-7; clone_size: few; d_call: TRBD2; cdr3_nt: TGTGCCAGCAGTGATAGAGGGACTAGTGCGGCCGAGCAGTACTTC; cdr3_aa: CASSDRGTSAAEQYF
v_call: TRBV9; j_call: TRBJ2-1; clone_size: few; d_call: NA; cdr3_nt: TGTGCCAGCACCCCCACCGGACAGTCCTCCTACAATGAGCAGTTCTTC; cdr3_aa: CASTPTGQSSYNEQFF
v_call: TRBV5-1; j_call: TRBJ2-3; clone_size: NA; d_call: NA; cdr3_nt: TGCGCCAGCAGCCCGGACAGACCAGATACGCAGTATTTT; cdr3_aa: CASSPDRPDTQYF
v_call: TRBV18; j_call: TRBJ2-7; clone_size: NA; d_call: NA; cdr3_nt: TGTGCCAGCTCACCTCGACAGGTCTACGAGCAGTACTTC; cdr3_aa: CASSPRQVYEQYF
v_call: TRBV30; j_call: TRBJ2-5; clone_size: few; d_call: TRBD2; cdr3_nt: TGTGCCTGGAGTTCAAGTAGCGGGAGATCTGGGACCCAGTACTTC; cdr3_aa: CAWSSSSGRSGTQYF
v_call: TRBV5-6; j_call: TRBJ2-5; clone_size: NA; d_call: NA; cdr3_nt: TGTGCCAGCAGCTTTGGACTCCTTAAGACCCAGTACTTC; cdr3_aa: CASSFGLLKTQYF
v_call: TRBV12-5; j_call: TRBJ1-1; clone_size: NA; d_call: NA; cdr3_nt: TGTGCTAGTGCAACGAACGCGGACACTGAAGCTTTCTTT; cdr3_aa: CASATNADTEAFF
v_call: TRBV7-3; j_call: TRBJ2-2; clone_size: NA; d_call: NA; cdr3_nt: TGTGCCAGCAGCTTCCGGGGGACCGGGGAGCTGTTTTTT; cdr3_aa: CASSFRGTGELFF
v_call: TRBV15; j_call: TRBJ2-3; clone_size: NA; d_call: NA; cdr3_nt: TGTGCCACCAGTTCCGGTTGGGGGCGAACAGATACGCAGTATTTT; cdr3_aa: CATSSGWGRTDTQYF
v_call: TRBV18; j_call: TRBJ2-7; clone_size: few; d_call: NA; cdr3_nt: TGTGCCAGCTCACCCCCGCGGGGCAGGGTCACCGAGCAGTACTTC; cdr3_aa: CASSPPRGRVTEQYF
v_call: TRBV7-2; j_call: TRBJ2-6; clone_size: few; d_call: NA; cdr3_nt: TGTGCCAGCAGTTTCAGGGGAAGTGGGGCCAACGTCCTGACTTTC; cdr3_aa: CASSFRGSGANVLTF
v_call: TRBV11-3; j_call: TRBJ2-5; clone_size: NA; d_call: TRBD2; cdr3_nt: TGTGCCAGCAGCTCTTCCCTGGGACTAGCGGGAGTGGGAGAGACCCAGTACTTC; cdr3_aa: CASSSSLGLAGVGETQYF
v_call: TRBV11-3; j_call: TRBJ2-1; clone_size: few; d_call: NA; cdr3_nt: TGTGCCAGCAGCTCCCGGGGCTACAATGAGCAGTTCTTC; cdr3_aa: CASSSRGYNEQFF
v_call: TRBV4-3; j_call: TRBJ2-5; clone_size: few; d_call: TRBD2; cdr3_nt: TGCGCCAGCAGCCAAGAGAGTACTAGCGGGAGTAAAGAGACCCAGTACTTC; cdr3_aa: CASSQESTSGSKETQYF
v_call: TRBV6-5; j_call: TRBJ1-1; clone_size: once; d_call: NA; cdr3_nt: TGTGCCAGCAGTTACAGGGGAATGAACACTGAAGCTTTCTTT; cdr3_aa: CASSYRGMNTEAFF
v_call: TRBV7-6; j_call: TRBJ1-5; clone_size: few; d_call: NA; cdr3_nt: TGTGCCAGCAGCTTAGCAGGGGCAGGACAGCCCCAGCATTTT; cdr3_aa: CASSLAGAGQPQHF
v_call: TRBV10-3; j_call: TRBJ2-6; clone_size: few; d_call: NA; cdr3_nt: TGTGCCATAAGTACAGATTCCTCTGGGGCCAACGTCCTGACTTTC; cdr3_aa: CAISTDSSGANVLTF
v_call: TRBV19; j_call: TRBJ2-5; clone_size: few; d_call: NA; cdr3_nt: TGTGCCAGTAGTGTGACAGGAGCTCAAGAGACCCAGTACTTC; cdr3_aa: CASSVTGAQETQYF
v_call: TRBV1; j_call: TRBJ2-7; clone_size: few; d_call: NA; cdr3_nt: TGCACCAGCAGCCGGAAAGTCAGCGGGAGTCCCTGCGAGCAGTACTTC; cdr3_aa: CTSSRKVSGSPCEQYF
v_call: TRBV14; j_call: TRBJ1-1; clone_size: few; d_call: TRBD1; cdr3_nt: TGTGCCAGCAGACATTCCCGGGACAGCCCGAACACTGAAGCTTTCTTT; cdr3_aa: CASRHSRDSPNTEAFF
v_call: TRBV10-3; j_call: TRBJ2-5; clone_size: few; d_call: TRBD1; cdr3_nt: TGTGCCATCAGTGAACAGGGGTTTGAGACCCAGTACTTC; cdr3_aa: CAISEQGFETQYF
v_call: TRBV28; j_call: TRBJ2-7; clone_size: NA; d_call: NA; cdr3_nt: TGTGCCAGCAGTAAGCCCGGCACAGGGATCTACGAGCAGTACTTC; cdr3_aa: CASSKPGTGIYEQYF
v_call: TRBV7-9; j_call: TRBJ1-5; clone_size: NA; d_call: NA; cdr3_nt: TGTGCCAGCAGCCGACAAAATCAGCCCCAGCATTTT; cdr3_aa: CASSRQNQPQHF
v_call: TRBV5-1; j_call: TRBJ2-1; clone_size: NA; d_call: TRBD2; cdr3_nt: TGCGCCAGCAGCTTGGGACTAGCCCGCGATGAGCAGTTCTTC; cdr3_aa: CASSLGLARDEQFF
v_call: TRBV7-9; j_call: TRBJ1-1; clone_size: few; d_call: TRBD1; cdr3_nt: TGTGCCAGCAGCGTAACCACAACCGCCGGGACAGGTCGGAACACTGAAGCTTTCTTT; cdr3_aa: CASSVTTTAGTGRNTEAFF